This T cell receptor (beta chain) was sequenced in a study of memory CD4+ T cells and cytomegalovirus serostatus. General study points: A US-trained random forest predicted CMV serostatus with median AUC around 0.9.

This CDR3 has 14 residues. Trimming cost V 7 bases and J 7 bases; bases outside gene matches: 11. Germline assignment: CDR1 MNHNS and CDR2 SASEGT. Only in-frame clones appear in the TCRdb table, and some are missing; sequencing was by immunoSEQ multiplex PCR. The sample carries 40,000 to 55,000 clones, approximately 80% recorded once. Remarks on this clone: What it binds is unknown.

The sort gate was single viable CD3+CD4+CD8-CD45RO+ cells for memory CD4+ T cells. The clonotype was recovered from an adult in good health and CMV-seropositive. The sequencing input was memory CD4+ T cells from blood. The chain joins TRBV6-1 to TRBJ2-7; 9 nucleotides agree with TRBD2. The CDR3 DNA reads TGTGCCAGCAAAGGGGCTAGCGGGACCCTGGAGCAGTACTTC. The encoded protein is CASKGASGTLEQYF.